Below, 21 T cell receptor beta chains from the same sample are listed, as sequenced in a study of STAT5B mutations in CD4+ large granular lymphocyte leukemia. Assay: immunoSEQ multiplex PCR; the TCRdb copy retains only in-frame clones and omits some. The sample has about 40,000 clones; less than 85% are singletons. The specimen sequenced was CD4+ T cells from blood buffy coats. The receptors shown here come from a human donor in good health.

V is TRBV7-9 and J is TRBJ2-5; the D is unclear. The CDR3 runs 14 residues. Germline V gene data show CDR1 as SEHNR and CDR2 as FQNEAQ (reference sequence). The V gene lost 5 bases and the J gene lost 1 base, with 11 bases spanning the gap. The CDR3 is CASSPGLFQETQYF. CDR3 DNA sequence: TGTGCCAGCAGCCCAGGCCTCTTCCAAGAGACCCAGTACTTC.

This rearrangement joins TRBV6-5 to TRBJ1-6, with D possibly TRBD1 on 5 matching bases. Trimming took 7 bases from V and 10 from J, leaving 17 bases between them. There are 14 residues in the CDR3. CDR1 is MNHEY and CDR2 is SVGAGI in the germline V gene. The CDR3 protein is CASTDLGGRSPLHF. CDR3 nucleotide sequence: TGTGCCAGCACCGACTTGGGGGGTCGATCACCCCTCCACTTT.

J is TRBJ2-3 and V is TRBV7-9, with a possible D match to TRBD2 (5 bases). The CDR3 is 14 amino acids. V was pared by 7 bases and J by 2 bases, with 13 bases between. CDR1 SEHNR and CDR2 FQNEAQ come from the germline V gene (reference sequence). CDR3 loop: CASNVPGTTDTQYF. CDR3 coding DNA: TGTGCCAGCAACGTCCCGGGAACCACAGATACGCAGTATTTT.

The chain is built from TRBV9 and TRBJ2-3; the D gene is possibly TRBD1 (5 bases). Trimming removed 4 bases from V and 10 bases from J, with 19 bases in between. CDR3 length: 14 amino acids. The V gene's germline CDR1 is SGDLS and CDR2 YYNGEE. The CDR3: CASSTPSLLGAQYF. The CDR3 bases are TGTGCCAGCAGCACTCCGTCCCTCTTAGGGGCGCAGTATTTT.

This clone was seen only a few times. The rearrangement joins TRBV9 to TRBJ1-2; D is undetermined. This CDR3 is built from 11 residues. Germline CDR1 SGDLS, CDR2 YYNGEE. The V end lost 6 bases, the J end lost 7 bases, and 10 bases lay between the germline ends. CDR3 sequence (DNA): TGTGCCAGCAAGTCGACTCGTGGCTACACCTTC. Translating it yields CASKSTRGYTF. Combining the CDR3 with reference TRBV9 and TRBJ1-2 gives the whole variable domain DSGVTQTPKHLITATGQRVTLRCSPRSGDLSVYWYQQSLDQGLQFLIQYYNGEERAKGNILERFSAQQFPDLHSELNLSSLELGDSALYFCASKSTRGYTFGSGTRLTVV.

The rearrangement uses TRBV6-6 and TRBJ2-2; 7 bases fit TRBD1. With 8 bases clipped from V and 5 bases from J, the junction kept 8 bases outside the gene matches. Germline V gives CDR1 MNHNY, CDR2 SVGAGI (reference sequence). This CDR3 is built from 14 residues. CDR3 residues: CASRFTGVTGELFF. For the CDR3, the DNA is TGTGCCAGCCGATTTACAGGGGTAACCGGGGAGCTGTTTTTT.

This clone came up a few times. The rearrangement joins TRBV7-9 to TRBJ2-7; D is uncertain. Per germline, CDR1 SEHNR and CDR2 FQNEAQ (reference sequence). The CDR3 loop spans 13 amino acids. The V gene lost 4 bases and the J gene lost 6 bases, with 13 bases spanning the gap. CDR3 bases: TGTGCCAGCAGCTCCTTCCCGGGCTTCGAGCAGTACTTC. This translates into CASSSFPGFEQYF.

This clone was found a few times. The CDR3 DNA follows: TGTGCCAGCAGTGACAGGGATTCACCCCTCCACTTT. As protein: CASSDRDSPLHF. This chain links TRBV6-5 with TRBJ1-6; 7 bases match TRBD1. This CDR3 is 12 amino acids long. Germline V gives CDR1 MNHEY, CDR2 SVGAGI. J gave up 8 bases and V 5 bases, and 0 bases lay outside the gene matches.

The genes are TRBV7-6 and TRBJ2-7; the match to TRBD2 covers 11 bases. V was clipped by 1 base and J by 2 bases; unmatched bases: 4. Germline CDR1 and CDR2: SGHVS and FNYEAQ. The length of the CDR3 is 16 residues. CDR3 residues: CASSLGLAGGTYEQYF. The CDR3 coding sequence is TGTGCCAGCAGCTTAGGGCTAGCGGGAGGTACCTACGAGCAGTACTTC. The full variable domain, in which reference TRBV7-6 and TRBJ2-7 provide the parts outside the CDR3, is GAGVSQSPRYKVTKRGQDVALRCDPISGHVSLYWYRQALGQGPEFLTYFNYEAQQDKSGLPNDRFSAERPEGSISTLTIQRTEQRDSAMYRCASSLGLAGGTYEQYFGPGTRLTVT.

The chain has TRBV11-2 and TRBJ2-5, with 8 bases identical to TRBD1. CDR3 size: 14 residues. The V gene's germline CDR1 is SGHAT and CDR2 FQNNGV. V shed 5 bases and J 1 base; nucleotides not matched to a gene: 3. CDR3 sequence (DNA): TGTGCCAGCAGCCCGGGACAGGCCCAAGAGACCCAGTACTTC. It specifies CASSPGQAQETQYF. The variable domain in full, completed from reference TRBV11-2 and TRBJ2-5, reads EAGVAQSPRYKIIEKRQSVAFWCNPISGHATLYWYQQILGQGPKLLIQFQNNGVVDDSQLPKDRFSAERLKGVDSTLKIQPAKLEDSAVYLCASSPGQAQETQYFGPGTRLLVL.

This clone is a singleton in its sample. This sequence joins TRBV6-6 and TRBJ2-6; D remains unclear. The V end was cut by 6 bases, the J end by 1 base, with 10 bases between. The CDR3 length is 15 residues. CDR1 is MNHNY, CDR2 SVGAGI, per germline (reference sequence). The CDR3 protein is CASRRQVSGANVLTF. CDR3 sequence (DNA): TGTGCCAGCAGGCGACAAGTATCTGGGGCCAACGTCCTGACTTTC.

The rearrangement links TRBV19 to TRBJ2-2, with TRBD1 identical over 7 bases. The trim removed 3 bases at V and 13 bases at J, leaving 14 bases unmatched. The germline V gene has CDR1 LNHDA and CDR2 SQIVND (reference sequence). The CDR3 runs to 15 residues. DNA for the CDR3: TGTGCCAGTAGTATTCTCGGACAGGACCACCGTAGGCTGTTTTTT. This gives the protein CASSILGQDHRRLFF.

This clone was detected only a few times. This chain joins TRBV28 and TRBJ1-2, with D perhaps matching TRBD1 (6 bases). The CDR3 contains 16 residues. Germline V gene lookup returns CDR1 MDHEN and CDR2 SYDVKM. V lost 3 bases and J lost 5, with 19 bases in between. The CDR3 region has the DNA TGTGCCAGCAGTTTGGGATTCTTATCAACAGGGTATGGCTACACCTTC. Its protein is CASSLGFLSTGYGYTF.

The V call is TRBV5-4, the J call TRBJ2-5; no reliable D call. V gave up 4 bases and J gave up 0 bases, with 10 bases separating them. The V gene's germline CDR1 is SGHNT and CDR2 YYREEE (reference sequence). The CDR3 length is 14 residues. The CDR3 DNA follows: TGTGCCAGCAGCCCCACGGGCTACCAAGAGACCCAGTACTTC. It is translated as CASSPTGYQETQYF. The full variable domain, completed using reference TRBV5-4 and TRBJ2-5, is ETGVTQSPTHLIKTRGQQVTLRCSSQSGHNTVSWYQQALGQGPQFIFQYYREEENGRGNFPPRFSGLQFPNYSSELNVNALELDDSALYLCASSPTGYQETQYFGPGTRLLVL.

The rearrangement links TRBV28 to TRBJ1-4, with 8 bases that match TRBD1. The CDR3 covers 20 residues. Trimming at V came to 3 bases and at J to 8 bases, leaving 23 bases not matched to a gene. Germline CDR1 is MDHEN and CDR2 is SYDVKM. The CDR3 bases are TGTGCCAGCAGTTTCGCCCTGAGGAAGGTTGCCCAGGGGGCGGAGGAAAAACTGTTTTTT. This sequence encodes CASSFALRKVAQGAEEKLFF.

The chain recombines TRBV6-5 with TRBJ2-3, with D maybe TRBD1 (5 bases). Germline V gene lookup returns CDR1 MNHEY and CDR2 SVGAGI. This CDR3 has 13 residues. The V and J ends lost 7 bases and 8 bases respectively, with 16 bases between them. This CDR3 is CASTTNSGATQYF. The DNA of the CDR3 is TGTGCCAGCACGACCAACAGTGGGGCTACGCAGTATTTT.

This clone showed up just once. This chain links TRBV27 with TRBJ1-1; tentatively, D is TRBD1 (6 bases). Germline CDR1 and CDR2: MNHEY and SMNVEV (reference sequence). The CDR3 spans 15 residues. The germline V and J ends were trimmed by 0 bases and 1 base, with 9 bases remaining between them. Here the CDR3 reads CASSLSPQGNTEAFF. The CDR3, as DNA: TGTGCCAGCAGTTTATCTCCACAGGGGAACACTGAAGCTTTCTTT.

V is TRBV4-2 and J is TRBJ2-3, with 7 bases aligning to TRBD2. CDR3 length equals 20 residues. Germline CDR1 reads LGHNA; CDR2 reads YNFKEQ. The J segment lost 2 bases and the V segment lost 0 bases, leaving 17 bases of the junction unmatched. The CDR3 region has the DNA TGTGCCAGCAGCCAAGAGCAAAGCGGGGCCTACATCTATAACACAGATACGCAGTATTTT. Residues: CASSQEQSGAYIYNTDTQYF.

The V and J genes are TRBV4-3 and TRBJ2-5, with 9 bases aligning to TRBD2. The CDR3 has 15 residues. The V gene end was trimmed by 6 bases and the J gene end by 5 bases; junction bases not matched to a gene: 10. Per germline, CDR1 LGHNA and CDR2 YSLEER. The CDR3 sequence is CASSQQAGGGETQYF. The DNA for the CDR3 is TGCGCCAGCAGTCAACAAGCGGGGGGCGGGGAGACCCAGTACTTC.

The chain carries TRBV4-1 and TRBJ2-1, with TRBD2 identical over 7 bases. The CDR3 sequence is 18 residues long. CDR1 and CDR2 from the germline V gene are MGHRA and YSYEKL. Trimming took 0 bases from V and 0 from J; bases not matched to a gene: 8. CDR3 sequence (DNA): TGCGCCAGCAGCCAAGATTACAGGCCTAGCGGCTCCTACAATGAGCAGTTCTTC. This codes for CASSQDYRPSGSYNEQFF.

In nucleotides, the CDR3 is TGTGCCAGCAGCTTAACCGGGACCGCCAATGAAAAACTGTTTTTT. It specifies CASSLTGTANEKLFF. The chain recombines TRBV7-9 with TRBJ1-4; a possible D gene is TRBD1 (5 bases). The V end was cut by 2 bases, the J end by 5 bases, with 12 bases between. The CDR3 covers 15 residues. From germline, CDR1 is SEHNR and CDR2 FQNEAQ (reference sequence).